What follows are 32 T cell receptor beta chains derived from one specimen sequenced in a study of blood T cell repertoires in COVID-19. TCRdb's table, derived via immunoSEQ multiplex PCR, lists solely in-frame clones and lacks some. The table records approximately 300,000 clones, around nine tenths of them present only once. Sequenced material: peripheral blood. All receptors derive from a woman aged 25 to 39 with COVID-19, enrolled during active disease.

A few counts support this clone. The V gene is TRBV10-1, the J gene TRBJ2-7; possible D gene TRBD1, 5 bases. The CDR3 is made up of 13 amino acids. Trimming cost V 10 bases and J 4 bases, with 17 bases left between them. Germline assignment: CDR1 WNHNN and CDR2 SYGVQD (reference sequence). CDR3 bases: TGCGCCACAACCCCCCAGGGATCTTACGAGCAGTACTTC. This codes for CATTPQGSYEQYF.

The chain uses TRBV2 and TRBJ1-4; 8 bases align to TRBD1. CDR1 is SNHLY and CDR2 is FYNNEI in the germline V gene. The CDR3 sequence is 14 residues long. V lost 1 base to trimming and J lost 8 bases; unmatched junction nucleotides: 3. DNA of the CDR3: TGTGCCAGCAGTGAAGACAGGGGGAGCGAAAAACTGTTTTTT. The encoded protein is CASSEDRGSEKLFF.

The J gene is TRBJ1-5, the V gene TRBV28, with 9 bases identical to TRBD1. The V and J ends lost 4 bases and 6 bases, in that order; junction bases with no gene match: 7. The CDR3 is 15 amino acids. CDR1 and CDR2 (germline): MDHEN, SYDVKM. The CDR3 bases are TGTGCCAGCAGTTCAGGACAGGGGCGCGCTCAGCCCCAGCATTTT. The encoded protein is CASSSGQGRAQPQHF.

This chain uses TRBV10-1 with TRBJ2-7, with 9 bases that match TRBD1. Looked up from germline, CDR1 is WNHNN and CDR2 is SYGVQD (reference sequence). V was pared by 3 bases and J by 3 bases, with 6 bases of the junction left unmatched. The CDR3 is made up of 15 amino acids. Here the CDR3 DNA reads TGCGCCAGCAGTGAACCCGGGACAGGGTTCTACGAGCAGTACTTC. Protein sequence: CASSEPGTGFYEQYF.

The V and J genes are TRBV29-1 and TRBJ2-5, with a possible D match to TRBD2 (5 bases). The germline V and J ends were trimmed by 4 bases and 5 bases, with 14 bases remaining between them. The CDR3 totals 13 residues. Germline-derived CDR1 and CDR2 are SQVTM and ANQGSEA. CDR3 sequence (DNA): TGCAGCGTTGGAGGGCTAGCTGCGGAGACCCAGTACTTC. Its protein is CSVGGLAAETQYF.

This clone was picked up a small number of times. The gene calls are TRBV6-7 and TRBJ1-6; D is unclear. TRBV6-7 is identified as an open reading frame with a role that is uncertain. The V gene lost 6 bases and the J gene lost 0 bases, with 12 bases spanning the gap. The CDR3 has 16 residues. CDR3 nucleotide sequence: TGTGCCAGCAGCTCGCGAGACTTCTCCTATAATTCACCCCTCCACTTT. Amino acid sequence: CASSSRDFSYNSPLHF.

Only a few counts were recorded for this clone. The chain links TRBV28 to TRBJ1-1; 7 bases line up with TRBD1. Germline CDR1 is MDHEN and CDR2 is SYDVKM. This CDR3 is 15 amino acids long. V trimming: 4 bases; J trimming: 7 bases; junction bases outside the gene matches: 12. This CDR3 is CASSSPGRGNLEAFF. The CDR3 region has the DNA TGTGCCAGCAGTTCCCCGGGCAGGGGGAACCTTGAAGCTTTCTTT.

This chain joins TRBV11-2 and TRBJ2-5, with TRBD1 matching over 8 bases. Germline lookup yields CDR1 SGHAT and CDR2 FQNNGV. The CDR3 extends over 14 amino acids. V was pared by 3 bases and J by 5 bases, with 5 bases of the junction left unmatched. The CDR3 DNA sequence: TGTGCCAGCAGCTTTGACAGGGGAGGCGAGACCCAGTACTTC. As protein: CASSFDRGGETQYF.

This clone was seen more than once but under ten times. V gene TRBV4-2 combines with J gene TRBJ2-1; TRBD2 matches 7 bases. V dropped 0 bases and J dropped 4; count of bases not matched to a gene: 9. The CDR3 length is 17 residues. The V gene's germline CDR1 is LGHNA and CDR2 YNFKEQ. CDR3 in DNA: TGTGCCAGCAGCCAAGATGTACGGCTAGCGGATTACAATGAGCAGTTCTTC. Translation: CASSQDVRLADYNEQFF.

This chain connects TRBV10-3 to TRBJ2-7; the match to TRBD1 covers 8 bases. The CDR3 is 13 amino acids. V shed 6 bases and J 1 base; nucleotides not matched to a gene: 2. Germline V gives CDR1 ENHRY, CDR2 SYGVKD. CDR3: CAIRQGASYEQYF. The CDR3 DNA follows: TGTGCCATCAGGCAGGGGGCGTCCTACGAGCAGTACTTC.

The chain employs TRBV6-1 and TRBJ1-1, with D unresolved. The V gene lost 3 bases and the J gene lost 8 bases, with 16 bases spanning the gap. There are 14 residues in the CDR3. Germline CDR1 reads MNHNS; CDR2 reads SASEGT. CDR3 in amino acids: CASSDPPQEPEAFF. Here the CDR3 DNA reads TGTGCCAGCAGTGACCCCCCTCAGGAACCCGAAGCTTTCTTT.

The CDR3 reads CASSQDQSYEQYF. As DNA, the CDR3 is TGCGCCAGCAGCCAAGATCAATCCTACGAGCAGTACTTC. The V and J genes are TRBV4-3 and TRBJ2-7; D remains unclear. The CDR3 consists of 13 residues. V lost 0 bases and J lost 1, with 4 bases in between. Germline CDR1 reads LGHNA; CDR2 reads YSLEER.

CDR3 in amino acids: CASSLGAERTEAFF. CDR3 DNA sequence: TGTGCCAGTTCTCTGGGAGCTGAGAGGACTGAAGCTTTCTTT. This chain joins TRBV6-5 and TRBJ1-1; D call uncertain. V lost 9 bases, J lost 5 bases, and 19 bases lay in between. This CDR3 is 14 amino acids long. Germline-derived CDR1 and CDR2 are MNHEY and SVGAGI.

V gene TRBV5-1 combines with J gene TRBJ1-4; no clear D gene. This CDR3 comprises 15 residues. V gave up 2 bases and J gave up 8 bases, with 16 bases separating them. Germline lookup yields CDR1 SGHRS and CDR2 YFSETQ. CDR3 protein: CASSLRTGEGEKLFF. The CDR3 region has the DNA TGCGCCAGCAGCTTACGGACGGGAGAGGGCGAAAAACTGTTTTTT.

CDR3 protein: CAWESGTGVEQYF. The CDR3 coding sequence is TGTGCCTGGGAGTCCGGGACAGGGGTCGAGCAGTACTTC. This rearrangement joins TRBV30 to TRBJ2-7, with TRBD1 matching 10 bases. V trimming: 5 bases; J trimming: 6 bases; junction bases outside the gene matches: 7. Per the germline V gene, CDR1 is GTSNPN and CDR2 is SVGIG (reference sequence). This CDR3 is 13 amino acids long.

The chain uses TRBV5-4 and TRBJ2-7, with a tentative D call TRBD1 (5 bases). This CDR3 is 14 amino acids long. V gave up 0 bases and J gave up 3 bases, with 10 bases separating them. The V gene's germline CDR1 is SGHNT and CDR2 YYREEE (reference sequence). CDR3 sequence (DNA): TGTGCCAGCAGCTTGGCCCCAGGGAACTACGAGCAGTACTTC. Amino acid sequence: CASSLAPGNYEQYF.

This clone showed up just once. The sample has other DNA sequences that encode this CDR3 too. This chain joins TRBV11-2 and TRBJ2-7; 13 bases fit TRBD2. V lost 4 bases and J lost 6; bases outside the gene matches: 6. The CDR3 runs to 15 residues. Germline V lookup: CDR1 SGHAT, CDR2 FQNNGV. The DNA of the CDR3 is TGTGCCAGCAGCTCTTTGACTAGCGGGAGGCGCGAGCAGTACTTC. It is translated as CASSSLTSGRREQYF. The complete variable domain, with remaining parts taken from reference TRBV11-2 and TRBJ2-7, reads EAGVAQSPRYKIIEKRQSVAFWCNPISGHATLYWYQQILGQGPKLLIQFQNNGVVDDSQLPKDRFSAERLKGVDSTLKIQPAKLEDSAVYLCASSSLTSGRREQYFGPGTRLTVT.

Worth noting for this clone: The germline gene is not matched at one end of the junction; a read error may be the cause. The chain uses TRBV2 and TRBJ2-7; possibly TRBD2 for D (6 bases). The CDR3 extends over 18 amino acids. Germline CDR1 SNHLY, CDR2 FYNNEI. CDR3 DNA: TGTGCCAGTAGTGCCGACCTCTCTCCCAGGGACTTCCCTTACGAGCAGTACTTC. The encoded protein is CASSADLSPRDFPYEQYF.

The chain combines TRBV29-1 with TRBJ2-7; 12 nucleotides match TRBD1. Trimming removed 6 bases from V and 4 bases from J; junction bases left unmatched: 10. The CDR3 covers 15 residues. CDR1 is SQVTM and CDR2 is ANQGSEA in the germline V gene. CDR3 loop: CSVASGTGGRYEQYF. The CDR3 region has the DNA TGCAGCGTCGCCTCCGGGACAGGGGGCAGGTACGAGCAGTACTTC.

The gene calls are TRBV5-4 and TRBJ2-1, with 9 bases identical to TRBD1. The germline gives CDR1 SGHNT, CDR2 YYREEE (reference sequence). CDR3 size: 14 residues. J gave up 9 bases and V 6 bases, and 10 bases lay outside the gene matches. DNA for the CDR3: TGTGCCAGCAACCCGGGACAGGGACTCGGTGAGCAGTTCTTC. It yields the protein CASNPGQGLGEQFF.

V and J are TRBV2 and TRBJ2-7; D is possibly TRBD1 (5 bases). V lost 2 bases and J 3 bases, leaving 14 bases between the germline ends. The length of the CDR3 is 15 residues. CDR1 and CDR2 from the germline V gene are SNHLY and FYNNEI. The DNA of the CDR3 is TGTGCCAGCAGTGAAAGGGGTAGGGCAAACTACGAGCAGTACTTC. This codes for CASSERGRANYEQYF. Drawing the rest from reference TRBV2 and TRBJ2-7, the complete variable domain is EPEVTQTPSHQVTQMGQEVILRCVPISNHLYFYWYRQILGQKVEFLVSFYNNEISEKSEIFDDQFSVERPDGSNFTLKIRSTKLEDSAMYFCASSERGRANYEQYFGPGTRLTVT.

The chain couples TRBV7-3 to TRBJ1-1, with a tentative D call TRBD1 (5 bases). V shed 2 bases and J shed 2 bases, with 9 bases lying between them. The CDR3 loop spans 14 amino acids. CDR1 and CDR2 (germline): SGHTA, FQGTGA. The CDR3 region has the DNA TGTGCCAGCAGCTTACAGGGTAGTAACACTGAAGCTTTCTTT. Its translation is CASSLQGSNTEAFF. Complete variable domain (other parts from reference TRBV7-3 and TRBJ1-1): GAGVSQTPSNKVTEKGKYVELRCDPISGHTALYWYRQSLGQGPEFLIYFQGTGAADDSGLPNDRFFAVRPEGSVSTLKIQRTERGDSAVYLCASSLQGSNTEAFFGQGTRLTVV.

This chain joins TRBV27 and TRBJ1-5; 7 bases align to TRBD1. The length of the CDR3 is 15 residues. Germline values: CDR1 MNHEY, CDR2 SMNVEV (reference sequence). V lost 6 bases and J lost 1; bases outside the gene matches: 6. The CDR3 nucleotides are TGTGCCAGCAGACCCGACAGGGTAAGCAATCAGCCCCAGCATTTT. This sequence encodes CASRPDRVSNQPQHF.

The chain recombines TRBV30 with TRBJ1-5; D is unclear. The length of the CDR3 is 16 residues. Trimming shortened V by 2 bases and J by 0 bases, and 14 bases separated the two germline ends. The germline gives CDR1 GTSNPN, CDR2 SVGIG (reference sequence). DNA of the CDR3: TGTGCCTGGAGTTTCGACGGCGGCTATAGCAATCAGCCCCAGCATTTT. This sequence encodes CAWSFDGGYSNQPQHF.

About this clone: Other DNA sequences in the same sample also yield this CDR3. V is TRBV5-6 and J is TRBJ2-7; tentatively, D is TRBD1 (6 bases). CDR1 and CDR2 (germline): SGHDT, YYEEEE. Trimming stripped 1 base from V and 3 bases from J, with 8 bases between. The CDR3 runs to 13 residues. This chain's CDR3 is CASSLLQGYEQYF. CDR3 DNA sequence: TGTGCCAGCAGCTTGTTACAGGGCTACGAGCAGTACTTC. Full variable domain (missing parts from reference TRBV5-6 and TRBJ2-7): DAGVTQSPTHLIKTRGQQVTLRCSPKSGHDTVSWYQQALGQGPQFIFQYYEEEERQRGNFPDRFSGHQFPNYSSELNVNALLLGDSALYLCASSLLQGYEQYFGPGTRLTVT.

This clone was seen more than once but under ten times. This chain's CDR3 is CASSRWDTSNQPQHF. Written as DNA, the CDR3 is TGTGCCAGTAGTAGATGGGACACGAGCAATCAGCCCCAGCATTTT. V gene TRBV19 combines with J gene TRBJ1-5; D might be TRBD1 (6 bases). The CDR3 length is 15 residues. In germline, CDR1 is LNHDA, CDR2 SQIVND (reference sequence). V shed 4 bases and J shed 1 base, with 11 bases lying between them.

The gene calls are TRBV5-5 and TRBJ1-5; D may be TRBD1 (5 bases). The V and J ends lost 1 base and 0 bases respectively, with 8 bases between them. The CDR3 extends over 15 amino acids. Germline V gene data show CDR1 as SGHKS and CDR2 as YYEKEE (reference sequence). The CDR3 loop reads CASSLWGDSNQPQHF. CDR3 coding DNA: TGTGCCAGCAGCTTGTGGGGCGATAGCAATCAGCCCCAGCATTTT.

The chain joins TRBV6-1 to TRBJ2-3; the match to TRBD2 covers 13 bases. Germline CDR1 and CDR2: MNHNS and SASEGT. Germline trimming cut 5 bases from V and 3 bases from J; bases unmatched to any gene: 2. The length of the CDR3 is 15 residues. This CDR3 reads CASSPLAGGTDTQYF. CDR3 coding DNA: TGTGCCAGCAGTCCACTAGCGGGAGGGACAGATACGCAGTATTTT.

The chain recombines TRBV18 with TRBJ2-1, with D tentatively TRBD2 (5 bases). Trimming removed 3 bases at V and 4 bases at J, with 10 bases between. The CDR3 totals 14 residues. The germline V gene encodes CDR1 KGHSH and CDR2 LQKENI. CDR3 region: CASSPLRTYNEQFF. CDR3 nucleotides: TGTGCCAGCTCACCTCTTCGGACTTACAATGAGCAGTTCTTC.

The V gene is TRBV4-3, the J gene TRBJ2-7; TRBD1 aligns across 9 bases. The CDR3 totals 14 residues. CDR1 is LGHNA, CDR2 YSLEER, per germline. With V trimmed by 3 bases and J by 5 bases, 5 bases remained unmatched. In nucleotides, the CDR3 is TGCGCCAGCAGCCACGGAGGGACAGGGAACGAGCAGTACTTC. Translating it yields CASSHGGTGNEQYF.

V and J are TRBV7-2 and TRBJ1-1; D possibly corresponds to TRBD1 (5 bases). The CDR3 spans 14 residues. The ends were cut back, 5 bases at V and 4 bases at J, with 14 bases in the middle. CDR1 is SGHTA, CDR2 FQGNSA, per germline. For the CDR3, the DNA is TGTGCCAGCAGCCTCACCGGAGGGACCACTGAAGCTTTCTTT. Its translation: CASSLTGGTTEAFF.

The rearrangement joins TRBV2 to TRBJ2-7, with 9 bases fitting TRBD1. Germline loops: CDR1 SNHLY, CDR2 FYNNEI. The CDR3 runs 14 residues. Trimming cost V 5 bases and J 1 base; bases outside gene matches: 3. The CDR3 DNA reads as TGTGCCAGCAGTCAAGGGACAGGGTCCTACGAGCAGTACTTC. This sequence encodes CASSQGTGSYEQYF.